Below, 7 T cell receptor beta chains from the same sample are listed, as sequenced in a study of CD8 T cells in Susac syndrome. Reverse transcription of roughly 0.45 to 1 ug RNA was performed with random hexamers. TCRdb used MiXCR to reprocess the immunoSEQ multiplex PCR reads, holding one entry per CDR3 protein. This sample yields approximately 300,000 distinct CDR3 sequences, of which over 75% are seen a single time; approximately 0.2% belongs to the top ten. The sequenced sample consisted of CD8+ T cells from PBMCs. The receptor source for this set is a human donor with multiple sclerosis.

This chain connects TRBV2 to TRBJ2-3; D remains unclear. Trimming left V 6 bases short and J 11 bases short, with 15 bases between. This CDR3 contains 12 residues. CDR1 and CDR2 from the germline V gene are SNHLY and FYNNEI. CDR3: CASRTPRVKQYF. The CDR3 coding sequence is TGTGCCAGCAGAACCCCCCGCGTTAAGCAGTATTTT.

This clonotype was seen only once. The chain is built from TRBV5-4 and TRBJ1-2; tentatively, D is TRBD1 (6 bases). The V and J ends lost 4 bases and 6 bases respectively, with 13 bases between them. Germline lookup yields CDR1 SGHNT and CDR2 YYREEE (reference sequence). The CDR3 contains 13 residues. The CDR3 sequence: CASSGGARHGYTF. DNA for the CDR3: TGTGCCAGCAGCGGGGGCGCCAGGCATGGCTACACCTTC.

This chain connects TRBV24-1 to TRBJ2-1; D unclear. With 1 base removed from V and 4 bases from J, the gap between germline ends came to 7 bases. Germline CDR1 is KGHDR and CDR2 is SFDVKD. The CDR3 extends over 14 amino acids. CDR3 in DNA: TGTGCCACCAGTGATTTCGCCGTGTACAATGAGCAGTTCTTC. This translates into CATSDFAVYNEQFF.

The chain couples TRBV7-3 to TRBJ2-1, with D perhaps matching TRBD1 (6 bases). Trimming stripped 1 base from V and 0 bases from J, with 7 bases between. This CDR3 spans 15 amino acids. Germline CDR1 and CDR2: SGHTA and FQGTGA. CDR3 DNA sequence: TGTGCCAGCAGCTTAAAGGACAGCTCCTACAATGAGCAGTTCTTC. Its protein product is CASSLKDSSYNEQFF.

The V call is TRBV12-3 or TRBV12-4, the J call TRBJ1-2, with no clear D. Trimming removed 1 base from V and 4 bases from J, with 7 bases in between. This CDR3 comprises 13 residues. In DNA form, the CDR3 reads TGTGCCAGCAGTTTAGAGCCCGTCTATGGCTACACCTTC. This sequence encodes CASSLEPVYGYTF.

V and J are TRBV2 and TRBJ1-1, with D possibly being TRBD1 (5 bases). Trimming took 8 bases from V and 7 from J, leaving 8 bases between them. This CDR3 spans 10 amino acids. Looked up from germline, CDR1 is SNHLY and CDR2 is FYNNEI. The CDR3 sequence is CASRDYEAFF. DNA of the CDR3: TGTGCCAGCCGGGACTATGAAGCTTTCTTT.

This clonotype was seen only a few times. The rearrangement uses TRBV25-1 and TRBJ2-7, with D hard to call. The V end was cut by 6 bases, the J end by 3 bases, with 9 bases between. The V gene's germline CDR1 is MGHDK and CDR2 SYGVNS. The CDR3 has 12 residues. The CDR3 nucleotides read TGTGCCAGCAGCCACAGCCTCTACGAGCAGTACTTC. Its protein is CASSHSLYEQYF.